The 5 T cell receptor beta chains below come from one sample, sequenced in a study of blood T cell repertoires in COVID-19. The repertoire was sequenced with immunoSEQ multiplex PCR; TCRdb's copy has only in-frame clones and lacks some. Of under 250,000 clones listed, around nine tenths are singletons. The material sequenced was peripheral blood. Receptors were obtained from a woman aged 60-70 years with acute or convalescent COVID-19.

This clone was detected a few times. The CDR3 reads CASSGRTGLFGNTIYF. CDR3 DNA: TGTGCCAGCAGCGGCCGCACAGGGTTATTCGGAAACACCATATATTTT. The V gene is TRBV9, the J gene TRBJ1-3, with a weak D call TRBD1 (6 bases). V was cut by 3 bases and J by 4 bases, with 17 bases left in between. The CDR3 has 16 amino acids. From germline, CDR1 is SGDLS and CDR2 YYNGEE.

The chain joins TRBV5-1 to TRBJ2-5, with D perhaps matching TRBD1 (7 bases). Germline V gene data show CDR1 as SGHRS and CDR2 as YFSETQ. The CDR3 covers 15 residues. V lost 0 bases and J 4 bases, leaving 13 bases between the germline ends. The CDR3 DNA sequence: TGCGCCAGCAGCTTGGGGGCAGGGGGGAGAGAGACCCAGTACTTC. The encoded protein is CASSLGAGGRETQYF.

The CDR3 DNA is TGTGCCAGCAGCGGCCACAGGGGGCCCGTTGACGGGGAGCTGTTTTTT. Its protein product is CASSGHRGPVDGELFF. The chain employs TRBV21-1 and TRBJ2-2; TRBD1, the D gene given by the table, was not confirmed from the DNA. TRBV21-1 is termed a pseudogene. The CDR3 runs 16 residues.

The V and J genes are TRBV28 and TRBJ1-2; 9 positions agree with TRBD1. This CDR3 has 13 residues. The ends lost 3 bases at V and 6 bases at J; junction bases unmatched: 2. Germline V lookup: CDR1 MDHEN, CDR2 SYDVKM. CDR3 sequence reads: CASSFRDRDGYTF. Written as DNA, the CDR3 is TGTGCCAGCAGTTTTCGGGACAGGGATGGCTACACCTTC.

V and J are TRBV13 and TRBJ1-4; D may be TRBD1 (6 bases). The V gene lost 2 bases and the J gene lost 5 bases, with 12 bases spanning the gap. CDR1 PRHDT and CDR2 FYEKMQ come from the germline V gene (reference sequence). The CDR3 length is 15 residues. The CDR3 loop is CASSLRRQGNEKLFF. The CDR3 coding sequence is TGTGCCAGCAGCTTAAGGAGGCAGGGGAATGAAAAACTGTTTTTT.